The rows below give T cell receptor beta chains drawn from one sample of a study of shared clonotypes between healthy human individuals. The table came from immunoSEQ multiplex PCR; TCRdb's copy has only in-frame clones and leaves some out. The sample contains some 1.5 million clones, around 97% of which appear only once. The material sequenced was naive CD4+ T cells sorted from blood. The receptors originated from a man younger than 45 in good health. CDR3s include the opening cysteine and the closing phenylalanine or tryptophan. D genes are given only for firm matches. The size field is filled for only some rows; it gives once, few, many or a size class.

d_gene	abundance	j_gene	v_gene	CDR3aa	CDR3nt
.	.	TRBJ2-1	TRBV4-2	CASSQEMGVAQFF	TGTGCCAGCAGCCAAGAGATGGGAGTAGCGCAGTTCTTC
.	.	TRBJ2-3	TRBV10-2	CASSDRTDTQYF	TGCGCCAGCAGTGATAGGACAGATACGCAGTATTTT
.	.	TRBJ1-1	TRBV6-6	CASSYSTANTEAFF	TGTGCCAGCAGTTACTCTACCGCGAACACTGAAGCTTTCTTT
.	.	TRBJ2-7	TRBV7-9	CASSLEVGYEQYF	TGTGCCAGCAGCTTAGAGGTAGGCTACGAGCAGTACTTC
.	.	TRBJ1-5	TRBV28	CASRRAGDSNQPQHF	TGTGCCAGCAGGCGAGCAGGGGATAGCAATCAGCCCCAGCATTTT
.	.	TRBJ2-2	TRBV29-1	CSVGETTNTGELFF	TGCAGCGTGGGGGAAACGACGAACACCGGGGAGCTGTTTTTT
TRBD1	once	TRBJ1-1	TRBV5-1	CASSLPARQGQNTEAFF	TGCGCCAGCAGCCTCCCAGCCCGACAGGGACAGAACACTGAAGCTTTCTTT
TRBD2	.	TRBJ2-2	TRBV10-3	CAISESGLAGGPGELFF	TGTGCCATCAGTGAGTCGGGACTAGCGGGAGGGCCCGGGGAGCTGTTTTTT
.	.	TRBJ2-7	TRBV5-1	CASSLGPEQYF	TGCGCCAGCAGCTTGGGCCCCGAGCAGTACTTC
TRBD2	.	TRBJ2-3	TRBV4-2	CASSQDPAGANTDTQYF	TGTGCCAGCAGCCAAGATCCGGCGGGAGCCAACACAGATACGCAGTATTTT
.	.	TRBJ2-3	TRBV5-1	CASSEGTGTDTQYF	TGCGCCAGCAGCGAGGGGACGGGCACAGATACGCAGTATTTT
.	.	TRBJ1-5	TRBV5-5	CASSRGVSQPQHF	TGTGCCAGCAGCCGGGGAGTGTCTCAGCCCCAGCATTTT
.	.	TRBJ2-7	TRBV19	CASSSQGGGYEQYF	TGTGCCAGTAGCTCACAGGGTGGAGGGTACGAGCAGTACTTC
TRBD1	.	TRBJ1-5	TRBV2	CASRGTGDQPQHF	TGTGCCAGCAGGGGGACAGGGGATCAGCCCCAGCATTTT
TRBD2	.	TRBJ2-7	TRBV5-4	CASSSSGGAYEQYF	TGTGCCAGCAGCTCAAGCGGGGGTGCCTACGAGCAGTACTTC
TRBD2	once	TRBJ2-7	TRBV9	CASSTGGGPSSMDEQYF	TGTGCCAGCAGCACGGGGGGGGGTCCCTCCTCCATGGACGAGCAGTACTTC
TRBD2	.	TRBJ2-3	TRBV5-1	CASSPGTSGSFLDTQYF	TGCGCCAGCAGCCCCGGGACTAGCGGGAGTTTTTTAGATACGCAGTATTTT
.	.	TRBJ2-7	TRBV29-1	CSVTVGGMSSYEQYF	TGCAGCGTCACGGTCGGAGGGATGAGCTCCTACGAGCAGTACTTC
.	.	TRBJ1-2	TRBV28	CASSSLQGLQLF	TGTGCCAGCAGCAGTTTACAGGGACTACAGCTCTTC
.	.	TRBJ2-2	TRBV2	CASSEVRMNTGELFF	TGTGCCAGCAGTGAAGTCAGAATGAACACCGGGGAGCTGTTTTTT
.	.	TRBJ2-7	TRBV7-2	CASRHPGLTDEQYF	TGTGCCAGCAGACACCCGGGACTGACCGACGAGCAGTACTTC
TRBD2	.	TRBJ2-2	TRBV2	CASSEGLAGGLGELFF	TGTGCCAGCAGTGAAGGCCTAGCGGGAGGGCTCGGGGAGCTGTTTTTT
.	once	TRBJ1-4	TRBV11-1	CASSSTGGDNILFF	TGTGCCAGCAGCTCAACGGGAGGCGATAACATACTGTTTTTT
.	.	TRBJ2-5	TRBV10-2	CAAQSKGETAFETQYF	TGCGCCGCCCAATCTAAGGGAGAAACTGCTTTCGAGACCCAGTACTTC
TRBD2	.	TRBJ2-3	TRBV5-1	CASSYGTISDTQYF	TGCGCCAGCAGCTACGGGACTATCTCGGATACGCAGTATTTT
.	.	TRBJ2-1	TRBV2	CASKRTQNNEQFF	TGTGCCAGCAAGCGGACACAAAACAATGAGCAGTTCTTC
TRBD1	.	TRBJ1-5	TRBV6-5	CASSPGTGVNQPQHF	TGTGCCAGCAGTCCCGGGACAGGGGTAAATCAGCCCCAGCATTTT
.	.	TRBJ2-2	TRBV9	CASTLRELFF	TGTGCCAGCACCCTAAGGGAGCTGTTTTTT
.	.	TRBJ2-2	TRBV28	CASSLSGRVSTGELFF	TGTGCCAGCAGTTTATCGGGAAGGGTCTCCACCGGGGAGCTGTTTTTT
.	.	TRBJ2-3	TRBV27	CASSLRDTQYF	TGTGCCAGCAGTTTAAGGGATACGCAGTATTTT
TRBD1	.	TRBJ2-1	TRBV28	CASRPPGQGGYNEQFF	TGTGCCAGCAGACCTCCGGGACAGGGGGGATACAATGAGCAGTTCTTC
TRBD2	.	TRBJ2-7	TRBV27	CASSHNRYPGLAGVRYYEQYF	TGTGCCAGCAGTCACAACCGCTACCCGGGACTAGCGGGAGTTAGGTATTACGAGCAGTACTTC
TRBD1	.	TRBJ2-7	TRBV5-6	CASSSDRELYEQYF	TGTGCCAGCAGCTCCGACAGGGAGCTCTACGAGCAGTACTTC
.	.	TRBJ2-7	TRBV18	CASSPVLGDRSEQYF	TGTGCCAGCTCACCTGTCTTGGGAGACAGAAGCGAGCAGTACTTC
TRBD1	.	TRBJ1-1	TRBV14	CASSPLGTGRTEAFF	TGTGCCAGCAGCCCCTTAGGGACAGGGCGGACTGAAGCTTTCTTT
TRBD2	.	TRBJ2-7	TRBV5-1	CASSWTSGSRSYEQYF	TGCGCCAGCAGCTGGACTAGCGGGAGTAGGTCCTACGAGCAGTACTTC
TRBD1	.	TRBJ2-2	TRBV6-5	CASRRTGVSTGELFF	TGTGCCAGCAGACGGACAGGGGTTAGCACCGGGGAGCTGTTTTTT
.	.	TRBJ2-1	TRBV28	CASSLSGGEQFF	TGTGCCAGCAGTTTATCCGGCGGTGAGCAGTTCTTC
.	.	TRBJ2-7	TRBV25-1	CASSAFLGGTGEQYF	TGTGCCAGCAGTGCCTTTCTTGGGGGAACGGGCGAGCAGTACTTC
.	.	TRBJ1-1	TRBV14	CASSPADYTEAFF	TGTGCCAGCAGCCCAGCCGATTACACTGAAGCTTTCTTT
.	.	TRBJ2-7	TRBV28	CASSSPDSMGRQYF	TGTGCCAGCAGTTCCCCTGATTCGATGGGGCGGCAGTACTTC
.	once	TRBJ2-7	TRBV6-6	CASSRYSFSYEQYF	TGTGCCAGCAGTCGTTATAGCTTCTCCTACGAGCAGTACTTC
.	.	TRBJ2-7	TRBV27	CASSSLPGISYEQYF	TGTGCCAGCAGTTCCCTCCCAGGGATCTCCTACGAGCAGTACTTC
.	.	TRBJ1-1	TRBV6-1	CASRNWGGSEAFF	TGTGCCAGCAGAAATTGGGGGGGGTCTGAAGCTTTCTTT
.	.	TRBJ2-1	TRBV9	CASSVGGRSNEQFF	TGTGCCAGCAGCGTAGGGGGGCGAAGCAATGAGCAGTTCTTC
.	.	TRBJ1-5	TRBV7-2	CASSFSSGRGPEPQHF	TGTGCCAGCAGCTTTTCCTCCGGCAGGGGCCCTGAGCCCCAGCATTTT
.	.	TRBJ1-2	TRBV6-1	CASSGRVSGYTF	TGTGCCAGCAGTGGCAGGGTGAGTGGCTACACCTTC
TRBD2	.	TRBJ2-7	TRBV19	CASRGTSGTVYEQYF	TGTGCCAGTAGAGGGACTAGCGGAACGGTCTACGAGCAGTACTTC
.	.	TRBJ2-5	TRBV5-1	CASTTNTYQETQYF	TGCGCCAGCACCACCAACACGTACCAAGAGACCCAGTACTTC
TRBD1	.	TRBJ2-1	TRBV7-8	CASSLEFFIRDRINEQFF	TGTGCCAGCAGCTTAGAATTCTTTATACGGGACAGGATCAATGAGCAGTTCTTC
TRBD1	once	TRBJ2-3	TRBV9	CASSEGTGRTDTQYF	TGTGCCAGCAGCGAAGGGACAGGGCGCACAGATACGCAGTATTTT
TRBD2	.	TRBJ2-2	TRBV4-1	CASSQDERTSGRANTGELFF	TGCGCCAGCAGCCAAGATGAGAGGACTAGCGGGAGGGCGAACACCGGGGAGCTGTTTTTT
.	.	TRBJ2-5	TRBV30	CAGAGGETQYF	TGTGCCGGGGCTGGGGGGGAGACCCAGTACTTC
.	few	TRBJ2-1	TRBV15	CATSRVWADEQFF	TGTGCCACCAGCAGAGTCTGGGCCGATGAGCAGTTCTTC